This TCR beta chain was captured in a study of T cell clonality in common variable immunodeficiency. Study-level results: In common variable immunodeficiency, TCR beta chains reportedly carried fewer deletions and N-nucleotide insertions.

This clone came up a few times. The antigen is not known. The CDR3 extends 3 residues past the end of the read, so its final part is completed from the germline J gene. Germline V gene data show CDR1 as SSHAT and CDR2 as FNYEAQ (reference sequence). The CDR3 totals 14 residues. Trimming left V 2 bases short and J 5 bases short, with 13 bases between. Diagnosis required reduced IgG, IgA and/or IgM with specific antibody deficiency. For at least one year, all CVID subjects received replacement immunoglobulin. Method: immunoSEQ multiplex PCR; TCRdb's copy keeps in-frame clones and lacks some. Listed for the sample are roughly 12,000 clones, none seen a single time.

The V and J genes are TRBV7-7 and TRBJ2-7; D is perhaps TRBD1 (6 bases). Sequenced: peripheral blood mononuclear cells. This receptor was taken from a human donor with common variable immunodeficiency. Incomplete CDR3 DNA: TGTGCCAGCAGCTTACGTCTGGGGGCCCACGAG. Translation gives CASSLRLGAHE. The entire CDR3 sequence reads CASSLRLGAHEQYF.